This T cell receptor (beta chain) is drawn from a study of response to subunit inactivated influenza vaccine. Findings and caveats of the study: Researchers suggested that each seasonal influenza vaccination recruits few new T cells.

This CDR3 contains 13 residues. The V end lost 4 bases, the J end lost 5 bases, and 11 bases lay between the germline ends. Germline assignment: CDR1 DFQATT and CDR2 SNEGSKA (reference sequence). Concerning this clonotype itself: Its antigen is not known.

Using its own MiXCR run on the RT-PCR reads, TCRdb lists one record per CDR3 protein. This table has hundreds of thousands of distinct CDR3 sequences, 11% to 15% appearing once. The chain combines TRBV20-1 with TRBJ1-4, with D maybe TRBD1 (5 bases). The TCR was taken from a man aged 45 to 65 who received an inactivated influenza vaccine. The specimen comprised PBMCs from blood, sampled around 14 days before vaccination. The CDR3 loop reads CSATGTLNEKLFF. The CDR3 region has the DNA TGCAGTGCTACCGGGACTTTAAATGAAAAACTGTTTTTT.